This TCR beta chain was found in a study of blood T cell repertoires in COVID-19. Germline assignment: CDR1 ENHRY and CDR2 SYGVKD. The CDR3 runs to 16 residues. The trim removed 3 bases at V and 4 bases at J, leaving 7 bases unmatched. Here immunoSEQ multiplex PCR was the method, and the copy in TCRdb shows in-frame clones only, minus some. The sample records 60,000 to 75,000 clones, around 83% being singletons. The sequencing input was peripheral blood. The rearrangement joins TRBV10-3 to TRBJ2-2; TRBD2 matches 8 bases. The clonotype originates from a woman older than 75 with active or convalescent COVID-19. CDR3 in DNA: TGTGCCATCAGTGATTACGGACGGGGGGGCACCGGGGAGCTGTTTTTT. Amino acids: CAISDYGRGGTGELFF.